The rows below give T cell receptor beta chains drawn from one sample of a study of cytomegalovirus exposure and HLA in healthy donors. The data were produced by immunoSEQ multiplex PCR, yet TCRdb's version contains in-frame clones alone and is incomplete. This sample carries fewer than 250,000 clones, around 83% of them seen once, and the ten largest clones take about 1.7%. Sequencing was performed on PBMCs. These receptors all come from a middle-aged man in good health and CMV-seropositive. Both conserved end residues are part of each CDR3. Fields, in order: D gene, J gene, V gene, CDR3 DNA, CDR3 protein. D genes are given only for firm matches.

d_gene: .
j_gene: TRBJ1-1
v_gene: TRBV29-1
CDR3nt: TGCAGCGTTGTTCCGGGGGGGTCGGGAACTGAAGCTTTCTTT
CDR3aa: CSVVPGGSGTEAFF

d_gene: TRBD2
j_gene: TRBJ2-2
v_gene: TRBV5-1
CDR3nt: TGCGCCAGCAGCAACCCGCGACTAGCGGGAGAGGACACCGGGGAGCTGTTTTTT
CDR3aa: CASSNPRLAGEDTGELFF

d_gene: TRBD1
j_gene: TRBJ1-4
v_gene: TRBV2
CDR3nt: TGTGCCAGCAGCGGACAGGGGCCTCTGTTTTTT
CDR3aa: CASSGQGPLFF

d_gene: TRBD2
j_gene: TRBJ2-7
v_gene: TRBV29-1
CDR3nt: TGCAACTCCTGCGGGGGCTCCTACGAGCAGTACTTC
CDR3aa: CNSCGGSYEQYF

d_gene: .
j_gene: TRBJ2-7
v_gene: TRBV20-1
CDR3nt: TGCAGTGGTAGAATCACCTACGAGCAGTACTTC
CDR3aa: CSGRITYEQYF

d_gene: TRBD2
j_gene: TRBJ2-5
v_gene: TRBV9
CDR3nt: TGTGCCAGCAGCGCTCTACTAGCGGGAGGTCAAGAGACCCAGTACTTC
CDR3aa: CASSALLAGGQETQYF

d_gene: TRBD1
j_gene: TRBJ1-1
v_gene: TRBV30
CDR3nt: TGTGCCTGGGGACAGGGGCTGAACACTGAAGCTTTCTTT
CDR3aa: CAWGQGLNTEAFF

d_gene: TRBD2
j_gene: TRBJ2-3
v_gene: TRBV19
CDR3nt: TGTGCCAGTAGTGCGGGACTAGCCACAGATACGCAGTATTTT
CDR3aa: CASSAGLATDTQYF

d_gene: TRBD1
j_gene: TRBJ2-7
v_gene: TRBV19
CDR3nt: TGTGCCAGTAGTATAGACGGGACAGGTGCTTGGGAGCAGTACTTC
CDR3aa: CASSIDGTGAWEQYF

d_gene: TRBD1
j_gene: TRBJ1-5
v_gene: TRBV5-1
CDR3nt: TGCGCCAGCAGCTTGGCACCAGGGGGAAGTCAGCCCCAGCATTTT
CDR3aa: CASSLAPGGSQPQHF

d_gene: .
j_gene: TRBJ2-5
v_gene: TRBV5-1
CDR3nt: TGCGCCAGCAGCTTGGCAGTCCAAGAGACCCAGTACTTC
CDR3aa: CASSLAVQETQYF

d_gene: TRBD1
j_gene: TRBJ2-7
v_gene: TRBV5-4
CDR3nt: TGTGCCAGCAGCCCCCGACAGGGATCCTACGAGCAGTACTTC
CDR3aa: CASSPRQGSYEQYF

d_gene: .
j_gene: TRBJ2-7
v_gene: TRBV9
CDR3nt: TGTGCCAGCAGCGTAGGAACACATGGCGAGCAGTACTTC
CDR3aa: CASSVGTHGEQYF